This is a list of T cell receptor beta chains from one sample in a study of cytomegalovirus exposure and HLA in healthy donors. TCRdb's table, derived via immunoSEQ multiplex PCR, lists solely in-frame clones and lacks some. The sample contains over 130,000 clones, more than 55% of which appear only once. The specimen sequenced was PBMCs. The receptors were sampled from a woman aged 60-75 years in good health and CMV-seronegative. Each CDR3 is given with its conserved first and last residue. A D gene is named only where the DNA matches it firmly. The size of a clone is reported for some rows only, either as once, few or many, or as a class for expanded clones.

size,V,J,D,CDR3,DNA
.,TRBV5-4,TRBJ1-2,.,CASSLVGGYGYTF,TGTGCCAGCAGCTTGGTAGGGGGCTATGGCTACACCTTC
few,TRBV29-1,TRBJ2-3,TRBD2,CSVELAGGTDTQYF,TGCAGCGTTGAACTAGCGGGGGGCACAGATACGCAGTATTTT
.,TRBV16,TRBJ1-2,.,CASSRIASSGGYTF,TGTGCCAGCAGCCGAATCGCGTCGTCGGGGGGCTACACCTTC
.,TRBV11-2,TRBJ2-7,TRBD2,CASSPRTSGSYEQYF,TGTGCCAGCAGCCCCCGGACTAGCGGCTCCTACGAGCAGTACTTC
.,TRBV6-6,TRBJ1-2,.,CASSYSSRHHGYTF,TGTGCCAGCAGTTACTCGAGCAGGCACCATGGCTACACCTTC
.,TRBV6-1,TRBJ2-5,TRBD2,CASSEEAGLAGGTETQYF,TGTGCCAGCAGTGAAGAGGCGGGACTAGCGGGGGGAACGGAGACCCAGTACTTC
once,TRBV7-2,TRBJ2-5,.,CASSLARETQYF,TGTGCCAGCAGCTTAGCGAGGGAGACCCAGTACTTC
.,TRBV7-2,TRBJ1-1,TRBD1,CASSERQGGTEAFF,TGTGCCAGCAGCGAAAGACAGGGGGGGACTGAAGCTTTCTTT
.,TRBV9,TRBJ2-3,TRBD2,CASSHGTSGATSTDTQYF,TGTGCCAGCAGCCACGGGACTAGCGGGGCGACTAGCACAGATACGCAGTATTTT
.,TRBV19,TRBJ2-1,TRBD2,CASRSGRLAGGNEQFF,TGTGCCAGTAGGTCGGGGCGACTAGCGGGAGGCAATGAGCAGTTCTTC
.,TRBV15,TRBJ2-2,TRBD1,CATSTGGQGWAGELFF,TGTGCCACCAGCACAGGAGGACAGGGCTGGGCCGGGGAGCTGTTTTTT
.,TRBV5-1,TRBJ2-1,.,CASSLGASYNEQFF,TGCGCCAGCAGCTTGGGGGCATCCTACAATGAGCAGTTCTTC
.,TRBV7-2,TRBJ1-2,TRBD1,CASSIRQGAGGYTF,TGTGCCAGCAGCATCCGACAGGGGGCAGGCGGCTACACCTTC
.,TRBV15,TRBJ2-1,.,CATSRELRGSYNEQFF,TGTGCCACCAGCAGAGAGCTGCGGGGCTCCTACAATGAGCAGTTCTTC
.,TRBV7-9,TRBJ1-1,TRBD1,CASSSGQGNTEAFF,TGTGCCAGCAGCTCGGGACAGGGGAACACTGAAGCTTTCTTT
.,TRBV7-6,TRBJ2-7,TRBD1,CASSSSGQGGYEQYF,TGTGCCAGCAGCTCCTCGGGACAGGGGGGCTACGAGCAGTACTTC
.,TRBV5-4,TRBJ2-3,TRBD2,CASKLAGWESTDTQYF,TGTGCCAGCAAACTAGCGGGATGGGAAAGCACAGATACGCAGTATTTT
.,TRBV28,TRBJ2-1,.,CASSIGMVRNEQFF,TGTGCCAGCAGTATCGGTATGGTCCGCAATGAGCAGTTCTTC
once,TRBV7-6,TRBJ2-5,.,CASSGPGQHAQETQYF,TGTGCCAGCAGCGGGCCGGGACAACACGCACAAGAGACCCAGTACTTC
.,TRBV2,TRBJ1-4,TRBD1,CASSRTGINEKLFF,TGTGCCAGCAGTCGGACAGGGATTAATGAAAAACTGTTTTTT
.,TRBV2,TRBJ2-7,TRBD2,CASSDGGTSYQQYF,TGTGCCAGCAGTGACGGCGGGACTAGTTACCAGCAGTACTTC
.,TRBV6-5,TRBJ2-1,TRBD2,CASSYSKGLAERVFF,TGTGCCAGCAGTTACTCGAAGGGACTAGCCGAAAGAGTATTCTTC
.,TRBV6-5,TRBJ2-1,TRBD1,CASSYGTGGRNEQFF,TGTGCCAGCAGTTACGGGACAGGGGGCCGCAATGAGCAGTTCTTC
.,TRBV7-2,TRBJ2-1,TRBD1,CASSLGQGGEQFF,TGTGCCAGCAGCTTAGGACAGGGCGGTGAGCAGTTCTTC
.,TRBV29-1,TRBJ2-5,TRBD1,CSGNRGRQETQYF,TGCAGCGGGAACAGGGGGCGGCAAGAGACCCAGTACTTC
.,TRBV6-6,TRBJ1-5,TRBD1,CASSLGGGLSNQPQHF,TGTGCCAGCAGTCTAGGGGGCGGACTTAGCAATCAGCCCCAGCATTTT
.,TRBV5-1,TRBJ2-7,.,CASRNPFGPLYYEQYF,TGCGCCAGCAGGAACCCCTTCGGTCCTCTCTACTACGAGCAGTACTTC
.,TRBV19,TRBJ1-4,.,CATIGHQEKLFF,TGTGCCACCATAGGACACCAGGAAAAACTGTTTTTT
once,TRBV6-1,TRBJ1-2,TRBD1,CASSEAAGGRGYGYTF,TGTGCCAGCAGTGAAGCGGCAGGGGGCCGGGGATATGGCTACACCTTC
many,TRBV6-1,TRBJ2-1,TRBD1,CASSENGGGQGRNEQFF,TGTGCCAGCAGTGAAAATGGTGGAGGACAGGGGAGGAATGAGCAGTTCTTC
once,TRBV27,TRBJ2-3,TRBD1,CASSPRQGQDTQYF,TGTGCCAGCAGTCCACGACAGGGGCAAGATACGCAGTATTTT
.,TRBV19,TRBJ2-4,.,CASSIGSEVIQYF,TGTGCCAGTAGTATAGGGTCAGAGGTCATTCAGTACTTC
once,TRBV5-1,TRBJ2-1,TRBD1,CASSLGQGVNEQFF,TGCGCCAGCAGCTTGGGACAGGGGGTCAATGAGCAGTTCTTC
few,TRBV10-3,TRBJ2-1,.,CAMGGGNEQFF,TGTGCCATGGGAGGGGGGAATGAGCAGTTCTTC
.,TRBV25-1,TRBJ2-7,TRBD1,CASSEWGQGYEQYF,TGTGCCAGCAGTGAGTGGGGACAGGGGTACGAGCAGTACTTC
.,TRBV11-2,TRBJ2-7,.,CASSLDGRPHYEQYF,TGTGCCAGCAGCTTAGATGGGAGGCCCCATTACGAGCAGTACTTC
.,TRBV4-2,TRBJ2-5,TRBD2,CASSQLAGAETQYF,TGTGCCAGCAGCCAACTAGCGGGAGCGGAGACCCAGTACTTC
few,TRBV9,TRBJ2-7,.,CASSVGGEDEQYF,TGTGCCAGCAGCGTAGGGGGGGAGGACGAGCAGTACTTC
.,TRBV7-9,TRBJ2-1,TRBD2,CASSLLGRTGNEQFF,TGTGCCAGCAGCTTACTCGGGAGGACCGGCAATGAGCAGTTCTTC
.,TRBV7-3,TRBJ2-7,TRBD1,CASSSGQGSYEQYF,TGTGCCAGCAGCTCGGGACAGGGGAGCTACGAGCAGTACTTC
once,TRBV7-2,TRBJ1-2,TRBD1,CASSLTQGGLGGYTF,TGTGCCAGCAGCTTAACCCAGGGGGGTCTTGGTGGCTACACCTTC
few,TRBV28,TRBJ2-7,TRBD1,CASRPTGTGGEQYF,TGTGCCAGCAGACCCACCGGGACAGGGGGCGAGCAGTACTTC
many,TRBV7-2,TRBJ2-2,TRBD1,CASSYRQGARLTGELFF,TGTGCCAGCAGCTACCGACAGGGGGCGCGGCTCACCGGGGAGCTGTTTTTT
.,TRBV9,TRBJ2-7,TRBD1,CASSPGQGAISYEQYF,TGTGCCAGCAGCCCAGGACAGGGGGCCATCTCCTACGAGCAGTACTTC
.,TRBV29-1,TRBJ1-6,.,CSVREGQSNSPLHF,TGCAGCGTTCGGGAGGGGCAGTCAAATTCACCCCTCCACTTT
.,TRBV6-5,TRBJ1-2,TRBD1,CASRETGESMRGYTF,TGTGCCAGCAGAGAGACAGGGGAGTCGATGCGTGGCTACACCTTC
.,TRBV19,TRBJ1-2,TRBD1,CASSILRGDYGYTF,TGTGCCAGTAGTATCCTCAGGGGGGACTATGGCTACACCTTC
.,TRBV4-1,TRBJ2-3,TRBD2,CASSQPATVVTSGQGGGTQYF,TGCGCCAGCAGCCAACCCGCAACCGTTGTAACTAGCGGGCAGGGGGGAGGCACGCAGTATTTT
.,TRBV7-2,TRBJ1-4,TRBD1,CASSGTQGAVHEKLFF,TGTGCCAGCAGCGGAACACAGGGGGCGGTGCATGAAAAACTGTTTTTT
.,TRBV5-1,TRBJ2-5,TRBD2,CASSFLSGGQETQYF,TGCGCCAGCAGCTTCCTGTCGGGGGGGCAAGAGACCCAGTACTTC
.,TRBV5-4,TRBJ2-3,TRBD2,CASSLIAGGTDTQYF,TGTGCCAGCAGCCTGATAGCGGGAGGGACAGATACGCAGTATTTT
.,TRBV10-3,TRBJ2-1,TRBD2,CAIRGGGYNEQFF,TGTGCCATCAGGGGGGGAGGGTACAATGAGCAGTTCTTC
.,TRBV29-1,TRBJ1-2,.,CSVGPVGQGPRGYTF,TGCAGCGTTGGGCCTGTCGGTCAGGGGCCAAGGGGCTACACCTTC
.,TRBV5-4,TRBJ2-1,TRBD2,CASSLGSSGPNEQFF,TGTGCCAGCAGCTTGGGATCTAGCGGCCCCAATGAGCAGTTCTTC
.,TRBV7-9,TRBJ1-1,.,CASSSTVGTEAFF,TGTGCCAGCAGCTCGACAGTAGGCACTGAAGCTTTCTTT
few,TRBV4-3,TRBJ2-5,.,CASSQGGEVGETQYF,TGCGCCAGCAGCCAAGGGGGGGAGGTAGGAGAGACCCAGTACTTC
once,TRBV9,TRBJ2-7,TRBD1,CASSEGTGGYEQYF,TGTGCCAGCAGCGAAGGGACAGGGGGGTACGAGCAGTACTTC
.,TRBV19,TRBJ2-2,.,CAIPSYSGGHTGELFF,TGTGCCATCCCAAGCTATAGCGGTGGGCACACCGGGGAGCTGTTTTTT
.,TRBV5-6,TRBJ1-5,TRBD1,CASIRQGTGHHFGNQPQHF,TGTGCCAGCATCCGACAAGGGACAGGGCATCATTTTGGCAATCAGCCCCAGCATTTT